A single T cell receptor (beta chain) is shown here with its context. The antigen it recognizes is unknown. No base quality information exists; no much larger clone differs at one position. Every donor was a healthy Caucasian. The twin cohort comprised three pairs of female monozygotic twins, all aged roughly 18 to 30 years. Positive isolation kits from Invitrogen were used to isolate the CD4+ and CD8+ T cell populations. This record comes from a study of identical twins (TCRdb year 2016). For the wider study: To test whether fetal clonotypes persist, the study used deep sequencing on TCR alpha and beta repertoires from monozygotic twins, unrelated adults of various ages, and cord blood. Replicate twin experiments were performed at different times using different library preparation protocols to rule out contamination.

The cysteine opens and the phenylalanine closes a CDR3 of 13 amino acids. Of all the DNA, just the CDR3 is kept, 39 bases in frame from base 1. V is clipped by 2 bases and J by 4 bases, and the sequence between their germline boundaries is 11 bases long. The CDR1 and CDR2 encoded by the germline V gene (reference sequence) are DFQATT and SNEGSKA. Library preparation used 5' RACE. The reads were generated on an Illumina HiSeq 2000. A universal primer binding site was introduced by template switching, and a unique molecular identifier was present in the final cDNA, enabling accurate counting of TCR cDNA molecules. Specific primers in the conserved constant-segment region were used to synthesize first-strand cDNA for TCR alpha and beta chains. To control for contamination, each cDNA library was double barcoded with a SMART-Mk sample barcode plus Illumina barcodes. TruSeq adapter sequences, together with Illumina sample barcodes, were added in two successive PCR steps. The TCR alpha and beta cDNA libraries were sequenced on the Illumina HiSeq platform using custom primers. In the authors' own workflow: Raw reads were processed with MiGEC to extract unique molecular identifiers, and MiXCR was used to determine CDR3 positions. Recombination models were inferred per individual with the repgenHMM and IGoR tools using an EM algorithm. The tcR package in R was used for shared clonotype analysis, with sharing normalized by the product of cloneset sizes. To study raw recombination without the effects of thymic and clonal selection, out-of-frame nonproductive sequences were analyzed. Clones were called with MiXCR by TCRdb after fastp trimmed the public reads at Q25, and only in-frame beta chains were retained. A single entry per CDR3 protein holds the most common genes and DNA from its merged rows. TCRdb's processing, not the authors' own work, is the source of the V and J calls. The sample includes around 480,000 distinct CDR3 sequences, with about 14% observed a single time. The ten largest account for roughly 0.56% of the sample.

Overall results and qualifications from the work: Abundant cord blood beta clonotypes carried fewer insertions; young adult naive repertoires showed a weaker similar trend, while memory repertoires showed none. Because the same donors could not be followed over many years, the conclusions depended on cross-sectional statistical analysis. In monozygotic twins, recombination models systematically underestimated out-of-frame TCR alpha sharing, but the models matched the sharing seen between unrelated individuals. Out-of-frame TCR alpha sequences shared between twins showed an excess of low generation-probability sequences compared with coincidental sharing between unrelated individuals. The excess sharing between twins in beta out-of-frame sequences was weaker because fewer shared sequences reduced the signal-to-noise ratio. Zero-insertion analyses could be partly confounded by invariant T cells such as MAIT and iNKT, although diverse VJ usage argued against such confounding for most clonotypes.

The data were also submitted as part of a second study, on yellow fever vaccine responses in identical twins. From the second report: According to the authors, the vaccine-induced T cell response in identical twins seemed to be partly convergent and partly specific to each individual. In the study, vaccine-responding T cell clones were precisely tracked in identical twins.

The chain is assembled from TRBV20-1 and TRBJ2-5; the D call is tentative, TRBD1 or TRBD2, as each matches 5 bases. Sequenced: CD4+ T cells sorted from blood. The clonotype was recovered from a woman under 30 in good health. CDR3 protein: CSARPGTGETQYF. The sequenced DNA is TGCAGTGCTAGACCCGGGACGGGAGAGACCCAGTACTTC.